Below, 11 T cell receptor beta chains from the same sample are listed, as sequenced in a study of cytomegalovirus exposure and HLA in healthy donors. Primers: 60 Vbeta forward and 13 Jbeta reverse. Using immunoSEQ multiplex PCR, the repertoire was profiled, and TCRdb retains in-frame clones only, with some absent. The data contain under 200,000 clones, roughly 77% of them singletons. The material sequenced was PBMCs. The source is a woman in her forties or fifties in good health and CMV-seropositive.

The chain uses TRBV19 and TRBJ1-2; the D gene is possibly TRBD1 (5 bases). V was shortened by 9 bases and J by 8 bases, with 19 bases between the two germline ends. This CDR3 is 13 amino acids long. Germline CDR1 LNHDA, CDR2 SQIVND (reference sequence). The CDR3 DNA reads TGTGCCAGCCACTACAGGTCCCCCGAGGGCTACACCTTC. Protein: CASHYRSPEGYTF.

The chain couples TRBV6-6 to TRBJ2-5; maybe TRBD2 (6 bases). V was trimmed by 6 bases and J by 4 bases, leaving 18 bases between them. Germline V CDR1 and CDR2: MNHNY, SVGAGI (reference sequence). The CDR3 has 15 residues. This CDR3 is CASRKSGGGGETQYF. The CDR3 DNA follows: TGTGCCAGCAGGAAGTCCGGGGGTGGAGGAGAGACCCAGTACTTC.

This clone was seen a few times. The chain joins TRBV6-4 to TRBJ1-1; TRBD1 matches at 7 bases. The CDR3 covers 13 residues. V shed 6 bases and J 2 bases; nucleotides not matched to a gene: 3. Germline loops: CDR1 MRHNA, CDR2 SNTAGT. The DNA of the CDR3 is TGTGCCAGCAGACAGGGGAGAAACACTGAAGCTTTCTTT. Translating it yields CASRQGRNTEAFF.

The chain combines TRBV28 with TRBJ2-5, with 7 nucleotides matching TRBD1. The CDR3 contains 12 residues. The junction had 2 bases not matched to a gene; V was cut back by 6 bases and J by 4 bases. The germline V gene has CDR1 MDHEN and CDR2 SYDVKM. Written as DNA, the CDR3 is TGTGCCAGCAGGACAGGGATAGAGACCCAGTACTTC. Its protein is CASRTGIETQYF.

The chain couples TRBV7-9 to TRBJ2-7; 7 nucleotides match TRBD1. Trimming at V came to 4 bases and at J to 3 bases, leaving 6 bases not matched to a gene. Germline V gene data show CDR1 as SEHNR and CDR2 as FQNEAQ (reference sequence). The CDR3 has 14 amino acids. The CDR3 nucleotides read TGTGCCAGCAGCTCCCGCCGGGACAGCTACGAGCAGTACTTC. This gives the protein CASSSRRDSYEQYF.

The gene calls are TRBV9 and TRBJ2-2; D is uncertain. V lost 4 bases and J 4 bases, leaving 8 bases between the germline ends. Per the germline V gene, CDR1 is SGDLS and CDR2 is YYNGEE. CDR3 length: 13 residues. CDR3 DNA sequence: TGTGCCAGCAGCCAACTCCCCACCGGGGAGCTGTTTTTT. Translation: CASSQLPTGELFF. The variable domain in full, with the rest retrieved from reference TRBV9 and TRBJ2-2, is DSGVTQTPKHLITATGQRVTLRCSPRSGDLSVYWYQQSLDQGLQFLIQYYNGEERAKGNILERFSAQQFPDLHSELNLSSLELGDSALYFCASSQLPTGELFFGEGSRLTVL.

J is TRBJ1-2 and V is TRBV5-4; TRBD1 matches 7 bases. The V gene's germline CDR1 is SGHNT and CDR2 YYREEE (reference sequence). The CDR3 runs to 13 residues. Unmatched junction bases numbered 1, after V lost 3 bases and J lost 2 bases. The CDR3 sequence: CASSSTGNYGYTF. For the CDR3, the DNA is TGTGCCAGCAGCTCGACAGGGAACTATGGCTACACCTTC.

This chain links TRBV10-1 with TRBJ2-6; a possible D gene is TRBD2 (6 bases). Trimming removed 6 bases from V and 0 bases from J, with 12 bases in between. The CDR3 length is 16 residues. CDR1 is WNHNN and CDR2 is SYGVQD in the germline V gene (reference sequence). Here the CDR3 reads CASRVGGNSGANVLTF. The DNA for the CDR3 is TGCGCCAGCAGAGTGGGGGGAAACTCTGGGGCCAACGTCCTGACTTTC.

The V gene is TRBV7-2, the J gene TRBJ1-3; a weak D match, TRBD1 (6 bases). CDR1 is SGHTA and CDR2 is FQGNSA in the germline V gene. V was trimmed by 3 bases and J by 8 bases, leaving 17 bases between them. The CDR3 loop spans 15 amino acids. As DNA, the CDR3 is TGTGCCAGCAGCTTTTTGAGGGGGTTAGGAGACACCATATATTTT. Residues: CASSFLRGLGDTIYF.

This sequence joins TRBV19 and TRBJ2-1; TRBD2 might be the D (6 bases). V lost 2 bases and J 2 bases, leaving 10 bases between the germline ends. The CDR3 loop spans 15 amino acids. CDR1 and CDR2 from the germline V gene are LNHDA and SQIVND (reference sequence). The DNA for the CDR3 is TGTGCCAGTAGTATAACGCGGGGCCCCTACAATGAGCAGTTCTTC. It is translated as CASSITRGPYNEQFF.

V usage is TRBV28 and J usage is TRBJ1-2, with TRBD1 matching 8 bases. The V gene's germline CDR1 is MDHEN and CDR2 SYDVKM. The V gene end was trimmed by 3 bases and the J gene end by 7 bases; junction bases not matched to a gene: 10. The CDR3 runs 15 residues. The CDR3 DNA reads TGTGCCAGCAGTTTCCCTGCCGGACAGGGAAGTGGCTACACCTTC. Translating gives CASSFPAGQGSGYTF.